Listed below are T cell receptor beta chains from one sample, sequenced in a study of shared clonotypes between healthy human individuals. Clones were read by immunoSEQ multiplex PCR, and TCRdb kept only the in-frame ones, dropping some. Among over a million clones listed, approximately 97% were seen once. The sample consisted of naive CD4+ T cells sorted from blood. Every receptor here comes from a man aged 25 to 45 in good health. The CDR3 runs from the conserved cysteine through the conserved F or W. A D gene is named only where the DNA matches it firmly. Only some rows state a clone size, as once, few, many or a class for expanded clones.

CASSVGGYEQYF TGTGCCAGCAGCGTAGGAGGGTACGAGCAGTACTTC TRBJ2-7 12 TRBV9 . .
CASSSLARSSYNEQFF TGTGCCAGCAGCTCCCTAGCGAGAAGCTCCTACAATGAGCAGTTCTTC TRBJ2-1 16 TRBV11-2 . .
CASSRSGAKYNEQFF TGCGCCAGCAGCCGTAGCGGGGCCAAGTACAATGAGCAGTTCTTC TRBJ2-1 15 TRBV5-1 TRBD2 once
CASSPSGGSYEQYF TGTGCCAGCTCACCGTCAGGGGGCTCCTACGAGCAGTACTTC TRBJ2-7 14 TRBV18 TRBD1 few
CASSLAPYEQYF TGTGCCAGCAGTTTGGCCCCCTACGAGCAGTACTTC TRBJ2-7 12 TRBV28 . .
CASSQEAGAYEQFF TGTGCCAGCTCACAGGAGGCGGGAGCCTATGAGCAGTTCTTC TRBJ2-1 14 TRBV2 TRBD2 .
CASSLTPNGDTQYF TGTGCCAGCTCCCTAACCCCGAATGGAGATACGCAGTATTTT TRBJ2-3 14 TRBV18 . .
CASLRDNANYGYTF TGTGCCAGCCTTCGGGACAACGCTAACTATGGCTACACCTTC TRBJ1-2 14 TRBV6-5 . .
CAWSVKGANEKLFF TGTGCCTGGAGTGTGAAGGGGGCTAATGAAAAACTGTTTTTT TRBJ1-4 14 TRBV30 . .
CASSEGWDFTDTQYF TGTGCCAGCAGTGAAGGTTGGGACTTCACAGATACGCAGTATTTT TRBJ2-3 15 TRBV6-1 . once
CASSLRSPGDTGELFF TGTGCCAGCAGCTTACGGTCCCCAGGGGACACCGGGGAGCTGTTTTTT TRBJ2-2 16 TRBV7-3 . .
CASSLYGAGGRTDTQYF TGCGCCAGCAGCCTCTACGGCGCGGGAGGTCGCACAGATACGCAGTATTTT TRBJ2-3 17 TRBV4-3 TRBD2 .
CASSWGEGSGNTIYF TGTGCCAGCAGCTGGGGGGAAGGCTCTGGAAACACCATATATTTT TRBJ1-3 15 TRBV2 . .
CASSPFAGTGPEQYF TGTGCCAGCAGCCCTTTCGCCGGGACAGGTCCCGAGCAGTACTTC TRBJ2-7 15 TRBV2 TRBD1 .
CASSLTLWESSYEQYF TGTGCCAGCAGCTTAACTTTGTGGGAGAGCTCCTACGAGCAGTACTTC TRBJ2-7 16 TRBV7-2 . .
CAISDRAGALNYEQYF TGTGCCATCAGTGACCGGGCGGGAGCCCTTAACTACGAGCAGTACTTC TRBJ2-7 16 TRBV10-3 TRBD2 .
CASGTSGVYNEQFF TGTGCCAGCGGGACTAGCGGAGTCTACAATGAGCAGTTCTTC TRBJ2-1 14 TRBV9 TRBD2 .
CASSFISGGSPTEAFF TGTGCCAGCAGCTTTATTTCAGGGGGATCTCCCACTGAAGCTTTCTTT TRBJ1-1 16 TRBV5-4 TRBD1 .
CASSLEWASGLETQYF TGCGCCAGCAGCTTGGAATGGGCTAGCGGGTTGGAGACCCAGTACTTC TRBJ2-5 16 TRBV5-1 TRBD2 .
CASSPQRQGGNEQFF TGTGCCAGCAGCCCTCAGAGGCAGGGAGGGAATGAGCAGTTCTTC TRBJ2-1 15 TRBV28 TRBD2 .
CASRGLSYNEQFF TGTGCCAGCAGGGGGTTGTCCTACAATGAGCAGTTCTTC TRBJ2-1 13 TRBV27 . .
CASSSRDRGYTRAYNEQFF TGTGCCAGCAGCTCTCGGGACAGGGGCTATACCAGAGCCTACAATGAGCAGTTCTTC TRBJ2-1 19 TRBV11-3 TRBD1 .
CASSIFRATNEKLFF TGTGCCAGTAGTATATTCCGGGCCACTAATGAAAAACTGTTTTTT TRBJ1-4 15 TRBV19 . .
CASSPLEVDSRREKLFF TGTGCCAGCTCACCACTGGAAGTCGACAGCCGGAGAGAAAAACTGTTTTTT TRBJ1-4 17 TRBV18 . .
CASSLRVGGNTIYF TGTGCCAGCAGTTTGAGGGTGGGGGGAAACACCATATATTTT TRBJ1-3 14 TRBV2 . .
CASSYVLAGKETQYF TGTGCCAGCAGCTACGTACTAGCGGGAAAAGAGACCCAGTACTTC TRBJ2-5 15 TRBV5-4 TRBD2 .
CASSLYSGETQYF TGTGCCAGTAGTTTGTATTCGGGGGAGACCCAGTACTTC TRBJ2-5 13 TRBV19 . .
CASSEVMDREGTQYF TGTGCCAGCAGTGAAGTCATGGACAGGGAGGGTACGCAGTATTTT TRBJ2-3 15 TRBV6-1 . .
CASSVQGAQETQYF TGTGCCAGCAGTGTACAGGGGGCCCAAGAGACCCAGTACTTC TRBJ2-5 14 TRBV25-1 TRBD1 .
CASSLAVGTGNEKLFF TGTGCCAGCAGCTTGGCCGTGGGGACAGGGAATGAAAAACTGTTTTTT TRBJ1-4 16 TRBV5-6 TRBD1 .
CSVEVGTSGTYNEQFF TGCAGCGTTGAGGTGGGGACTAGCGGGACCTACAATGAGCAGTTCTTC TRBJ2-1 16 TRBV29-1 TRBD2 .
CASSNLNGGSYEQYF TGTGCCAGCAGCAACCTAAATGGGGGATCCTACGAGCAGTACTTC TRBJ2-7 15 TRBV5-4 . .
CASSLGVAGHQETQYF TGTGCCAGCAGCTTAGGGGTAGCGGGACACCAAGAGACCCAGTACTTC TRBJ2-5 16 TRBV7-2 TRBD2 .